This TCR beta chain emerged from a study of T cell responses to AZD1222 COVID-19 vaccine. General study results and limits: Repertoires were obtained solely post-peak T cell response. Most donors were white British and more were female, and clonal diversity was possibly underestimated.

A word on this clone: As yet, its antigen is unknown.

The method was immunoSEQ multiplex PCR; TCRdb's version includes in-frame clones alone and lacks a portion of them. The sample has roughly 170,000 clones, 90% to 95% seen once; the top ten hold about 1.5%. It was second doses at about 4 or about 12 weeks that were pooled. The germline V gene encodes CDR1 SQVTM and CDR2 ANQGSEA. This CDR3 contains 15 residues. With V trimmed by 6 bases and J by 4 bases, 10 bases remained unmatched. The rearrangement links TRBV29-1 to TRBJ2-3; 10 bases are a match to TRBD2. This TCR derives from an adult who received the AZD1222 COVID-19 vaccine. This specimen consisted of peripheral blood, obtained 28 days after the second AZD1222 dose. CDR3 amino acids: CSVKISGGPSDTQYF. DNA of the CDR3: TGCAGCGTCAAAATTAGCGGGGGGCCGTCAGATACGCAGTATTTT.